This T cell receptor (beta chain) came from a study of fetal regulatory T cell absence and autoimmunity. The germline V gene encodes CDR1 SNHLY and CDR2 FYNNEI. Between the trimmed V and J ends, which lost 11 bases and 2 bases, there was a span of 16 bases. This CDR3 contains 14 residues. The study, taken as a whole, reports: Broadly similar TRB gene family usage was seen in pancreas and cord blood. Some top pancreas TCR clones were over 95-fold enriched versus cord blood.

This clone was counted only a few times. Its specificity is not known. Using immunoSEQ multiplex PCR, the repertoire was profiled, and TCRdb retains in-frame clones only, with some absent. The profile covers approximately 46,000 clones, with about 80% appearing a single time and 0.41% taken by the ten largest. The material sequenced was cord blood. The clonotype comes from a newborn boy with IPEX syndrome. The J gene is TRBJ1-5, the V gene TRBV2; D perhaps matches TRBD1 (5 bases). The CDR3 DNA is TGTGCCCCCTGGGAGGGGAACGGCAATCAGCCCCAGCATTTT. Its translation is CAPWEGNGNQPQHF.